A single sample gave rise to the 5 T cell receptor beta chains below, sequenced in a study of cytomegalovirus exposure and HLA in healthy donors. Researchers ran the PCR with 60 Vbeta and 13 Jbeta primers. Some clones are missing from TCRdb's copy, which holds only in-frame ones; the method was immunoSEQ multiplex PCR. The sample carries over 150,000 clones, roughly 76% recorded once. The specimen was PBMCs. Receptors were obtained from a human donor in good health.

The CDR3 is CASSLPGGGEQYF. CDR3 in DNA: TGTGCCAGCAGCTTGCCGGGGGGCGGCGAGCAGTACTTC. The chain has TRBV5-4 and TRBJ2-7, with D possibly being TRBD2 (7 bases). Trimming shortened V by 1 base and J by 6 bases, and 11 bases separated the two germline ends. The CDR3 is 13 amino acids. Germline CDR1 and CDR2: SGHNT and YYREEE (reference sequence). Looking up the rest from reference TRBV5-4 and TRBJ2-7 gives the full variable domain: ETGVTQSPTHLIKTRGQQVTLRCSSQSGHNTVSWYQQALGQGPQFIFQYYREEENGRGNFPPRFSGLQFPNYSSELNVNALELDDSALYLCASSLPGGGEQYFGPGTRLTVT.

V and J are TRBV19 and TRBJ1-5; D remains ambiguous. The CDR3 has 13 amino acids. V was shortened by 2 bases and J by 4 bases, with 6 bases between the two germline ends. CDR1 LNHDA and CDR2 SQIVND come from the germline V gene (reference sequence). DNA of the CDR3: TGTGCCAGTAGTATATCCAGAAATCAGCCCCAGCATTTT. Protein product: CASSISRNQPQHF.

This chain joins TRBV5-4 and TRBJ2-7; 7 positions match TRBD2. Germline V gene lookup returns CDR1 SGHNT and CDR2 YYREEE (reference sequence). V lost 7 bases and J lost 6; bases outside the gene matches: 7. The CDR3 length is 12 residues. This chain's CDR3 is CASGLGGVEQYF. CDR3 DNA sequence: TGTGCCAGCGGTTTGGGGGGGGTCGAGCAGTACTTC.

The CDR3 sequence is CASSPPSGDFDYGYTF. The CDR3 DNA sequence: TGTGCCAGCAGCCCCCCGTCGGGGGACTTTGACTATGGCTACACCTTC. This chain uses TRBV11-3 with TRBJ1-2, with D perhaps matching TRBD1 (5 bases). This CDR3 contains 16 residues. V was trimmed by 5 bases and J by 3 bases, leaving 19 bases between them. Germline assignment: CDR1 SGHNT and CDR2 YENEEA. The full variable domain, in which reference TRBV11-3 and TRBJ1-2 provide the parts outside the CDR3, is EAGVVQSPRYKIIEKKQPVAFWCNPISGHNTLYWYLQNLGQGPELLIRYENEEAVDDSQLPKDRFSAERLKGVDSTLKIQPAELGDSAVYLCASSPPSGDFDYGYTFGSGTRLTVV.

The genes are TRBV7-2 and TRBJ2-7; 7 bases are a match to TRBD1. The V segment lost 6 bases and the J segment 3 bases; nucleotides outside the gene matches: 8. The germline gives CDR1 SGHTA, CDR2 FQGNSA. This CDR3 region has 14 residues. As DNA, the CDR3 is TGTGCCAGCAGTCCGACAGGGAGCCTCTACGAGCAGTACTTC. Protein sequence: CASSPTGSLYEQYF.